This T cell receptor beta chain came from a study of T cell changes during pregnancy in multiple sclerosis. Measured with immunoSEQ multiplex PCR; TCRdb has only the in-frame clones, and not every one. In the table there are around 53,000 clones, about 92% of which are singletons. The CDR3 covers 11 residues. Germline CDR1 is LNHDA and CDR2 is SQIVND (reference sequence). Trimming cost V 10 bases and J 5 bases, with 11 bases left between them. V gene TRBV19 combines with J gene TRBJ1-1, with TRBD1 as a possible D gene (5 bases). The specimen comprised CD8+ T cells from peripheral blood mononuclear cells, sampled before pregnancy. This sequence was found in a female donor with multiple sclerosis, enrolled in a pregnancy study. The CDR3 DNA follows: TGTGCCACCAAGGGGCCTACTGAAGCTTTCTTT. Protein product: CATKGPTEAFF.